This is a list of T cell receptor beta chains from one sample in a study of OX40 agonist ivuxolimab in advanced cancers. Sequenced by immunoSEQ multiplex PCR; TCRdb stores in-frame clones only, minus some. The sample has some 45,000 clones, roughly 86% seen once. This sample comprised CD4+ or CD8+ T cells sorted from blood, obtained in a trial of the OX40 agonist ivuxolimab. The receptors here all came from an adult with an advanced solid tumor such as melanoma, head and neck, liver or kidney cancer. Each CDR3 is given with its conserved first and last residue. The D gene is left open where the match is weak. Part of the rows lack a size; the others show once, few, many or a class for expanded clones.

clone size	V gene	D gene	J gene	CDR3 DNA	CDR3 protein
NA	TRBV7-6	NA	TRBJ2-3	TGTGCCAGCAGCTTAGTTGAGGGATTTACGCGCACAGATACGCAGTATTTT	CASSLVEGFTRTDTQYF
NA	TRBV7-8	NA	TRBJ1-1	TGTGCCAGCAGTACCCGGTTCATGAACACTGAAGCTTTCTTT	CASSTRFMNTEAFF
NA	TRBV29-1	NA	TRBJ2-1	TGCAGCGTTTCGAGGAGAACCGACGGCAATGAGCAGTTCTTC	CSVSRRTDGNEQFF
NA	TRBV6-5	NA	TRBJ2-1	TGTGCCAGCAGTTACGCTAATGAGCAGTTCTTC	CASSYANEQFF
NA	TRBV6-6	NA	TRBJ2-7	TGTGCCAGCAGTCTAATCGGGCCTCACGGGCAGTACTTC	CASSLIGPHGQYF
few	TRBV13	NA	TRBJ1-3	TGTGCCAGCAGCTTCCCGAGCTCTGGAAACACCATATATTTT	CASSFPSSGNTIYF
NA	TRBV7-6	NA	TRBJ1-1	TGTGCCAGCAGCTTAGGGACCTCCGAGGATACTGAAGCTTTCTTT	CASSLGTSEDTEAFF
NA	TRBV7-9	NA	TRBJ1-1	TGTGCCAGCAGCCCGGGGCTGAACACTGAAGCTTTCTTT	CASSPGLNTEAFF
NA	TRBV11-2	NA	TRBJ2-3	TGTGCCAGCAGCTTAGATATAGGGGTTAGCACAGATACGCAGTATTTT	CASSLDIGVSTDTQYF
once	TRBV19	NA	TRBJ1-1	TGTGCCAGTGAGGACCGAACAGAAATGAACACTGAAGCTTTCTTT	CASEDRTEMNTEAFF
NA	TRBV7-2	NA	TRBJ2-5	TGTGCCAGCAGCTTAGGTAGTGGGGGAACAAAGAGTCGAACCCAGTACTTC	CASSLGSGGTKSRTQYF
NA	TRBV7-8	NA	TRBJ2-5	TGTGCCAGCAGCCTGGGGACGGTGGGATGGGAGGCCCAGTACTTC	CASSLGTVGWEAQYF
NA	TRBV27	NA	TRBJ2-7	TGTGCCAGCAGTTCACCCCGGGACGGGGTGAACGAGCAGTACTTC	CASSSPRDGVNEQYF
NA	TRBV18	TRBD1	TRBJ1-1	TGTGCCAGCTCACTCACAAAGGGGGCGGTGAACACTGAAGCTTTCTTT	CASSLTKGAVNTEAFF
NA	TRBV2	NA	TRBJ1-5	TGTGCCAGCAGTAATTATGGTGCAGACCAGCCCCAGCATTTT	CASSNYGADQPQHF
NA	TRBV7-9	NA	TRBJ2-2	TGTGCCAGCGGGCCAGGCGGGGAGCTGTTTTTT	CASGPGGELFF
NA	TRBV9	TRBD1	TRBJ1-2	TGTGCCAGCAGCCCCGCGGGACAGGGAATTAACTATGGCTACACCTTC	CASSPAGQGINYGYTF
NA	TRBV10-3	NA	TRBJ1-3	TGTGCCATCAGTGAGGCGGGCAGCGAGAACACCATATATTTT	CAISEAGSENTIYF
NA	TRBV4-1	NA	TRBJ1-2	TGCGCCAGCAGCCAGGTTTCGGACAGCCTCTATGGCTACACCTTC	CASSQVSDSLYGYTF
NA	TRBV27	TRBD1	TRBJ2-2	TGTGCCAGCAGACCCTGGACAGGGGACCCCGGGGAGCTGTTTTTT	CASRPWTGDPGELFF
NA	TRBV9	NA	TRBJ1-3	TGTGCCAGCAGCTTCCACAGGGAGAAGGCTGGAAACACCATATATTTT	CASSFHREKAGNTIYF
NA	TRBV14	NA	TRBJ2-3	TGTGCCAGCAGCCAGTCATGGGGGGAAGGGAGGCCAGATACGCAGTATTTT	CASSQSWGEGRPDTQYF
NA	TRBV5-6	NA	TRBJ2-7	TGTGCCAGCAGCTCGGAGGGGAAAAGCTACGAGCAGTACTTC	CASSSEGKSYEQYF
NA	TRBV28	TRBD1	TRBJ2-7	TGTGCCAGCAGTGTTGACAGGGTCAACTACGAGCAGTACTTC	CASSVDRVNYEQYF
NA	TRBV6-5	NA	TRBJ1-1	TGTGCCAGCAGTTACTCGGGAGGGAACACTGAAGCTTTCTTT	CASSYSGGNTEAFF
NA	TRBV7-3	NA	TRBJ2-7	TGTGCCAGCAGCTTATCAGGGATTGGCTACGAGCAGTACTTC	CASSLSGIGYEQYF
NA	TRBV6-4	TRBD2	TRBJ2-1	TGTGCCAGCAGCAGCGGGGGAAACAATGAGCAGTTCTTC	CASSSGGNNEQFF
NA	TRBV6-4	TRBD1	TRBJ1-1	TGTGCCAGCAGTAACGACCCCGGGACAGGAAGAACTGAAGCTTTCTTT	CASSNDPGTGRTEAFF
NA	TRBV2	NA	TRBJ2-7	TGTGCCAGCAGTGCCCCACGGGGTAAGACAGGCCACGAGCAGTACTTC	CASSAPRGKTGHEQYF
NA	TRBV10-2	TRBD1	TRBJ1-2	TGCGCCGTCTCCGGGACAGGGGGGATCGATGGCTACACCTTC	CAVSGTGGIDGYTF
NA	TRBV14	NA	TRBJ2-5	TGTGCCAGCAGCCCTGAGGTTTCGGAGACCCAGTACTTC	CASSPEVSETQYF
NA	TRBV2	NA	TRBJ1-5	TGTGCCAGCAGCTGGGGACGGCCCGGTGAGCAGCCCCAGCATTTT	CASSWGRPGEQPQHF
NA	TRBV15	NA	TRBJ2-7	TGTGCCACCAGCGAAGGGATCTACGAGCAGTACTTC	CATSEGIYEQYF
NA	TRBV9	NA	TRBJ2-6	TGTGCCAGCAGCGTAGGGAACAGGGAGACCTCTGGGGCCAACGTCCTGACTTTC	CASSVGNRETSGANVLTF
NA	TRBV11-2	NA	TRBJ1-2	TGTGCCAGCAATCCGGGTGCCGACTATGGCTACACCTTC	CASNPGADYGYTF
NA	TRBV19	TRBD1	TRBJ2-7	TGTGCCAGTAGTATAGGGGGGACAGTCTCCTACGAGCAGTACTTC	CASSIGGTVSYEQYF
few	TRBV5-6	NA	TRBJ1-1	TGTGCCAGCAGCTCGGACACTAACACTGAAGCTTTCTTT	CASSSDTNTEAFF
NA	TRBV6-5	NA	TRBJ2-7	TGTGCCAGCAGCCGCGGACAGCTCGTCTCCTACGAGCAGTACTTC	CASSRGQLVSYEQYF
NA	TRBV2	NA	TRBJ2-3	TGTGCCAGCGGAGGTGACCGGACAGTCCCTACTAGCACAGATACGCAGTATTTT	CASGGDRTVPTSTDTQYF
few	TRBV9	NA	TRBJ2-3	TGTGCCAGCAGCGTCGGGACCCCAGATACGCAGTATTTT	CASSVGTPDTQYF
NA	TRBV11-2	NA	TRBJ2-7	TGTGCCAGCAGCTTAGATGGTTACTCGGGTTACGAGCAGTACTTC	CASSLDGYSGYEQYF
NA	TRBV27	TRBD2	TRBJ2-7	TGTGCCAGCAGTCCTAGGACGGGGAGGGCCGAGCAGTACTTC	CASSPRTGRAEQYF
NA	TRBV27	NA	TRBJ2-2	TGTGCCAGCAGTTTAGAGGGCGGGGAGCTGTTTTTT	CASSLEGGELFF
NA	TRBV11-2	NA	TRBJ1-2	TGTGCCAGCACGGAAACCTATGGCTACACCTTC	CASTETYGYTF
NA	TRBV9	TRBD2	TRBJ2-7	TGTGCCAGCAGCGCGGGGGGTCCGGGCGAGCAGTACTTC	CASSAGGPGEQYF
few	TRBV6-5	NA	TRBJ2-3	TGTGCCAGCAAGGGGACAGATACGCAGTATTTT	CASKGTDTQYF
NA	TRBV6-5	TRBD1	TRBJ2-7	TGTGCCAGCAGTTACCAAGACAGGGGCTCCTACGAGCAGTACTTC	CASSYQDRGSYEQYF
NA	TRBV6-1	NA	TRBJ1-1	TGTGCCAGCAGTCATAGTGTCGGGGGTGAAGCTTTCTTT	CASSHSVGGEAFF
NA	TRBV9	NA	TRBJ1-1	TGTGCCAGCAGCGGACCCAGTGGGAGCACTGAAGCTTTCTTT	CASSGPSGSTEAFF
NA	TRBV5-6	NA	TRBJ1-4	TGTGCCTGCAGCCACGTAGAGAGGGGGGAAAAACTGTTTTTT	CACSHVERGEKLFF
NA	TRBV9	NA	TRBJ2-7	TGTGCCAGCAGCCCGCGCGGGGGCTCCCACTACGAGCAGTACTTC	CASSPRGGSHYEQYF